The T cell receptor beta chain described here comes from a study of CXCR3-negative and CXCR3-positive naive CD8 T cells. Sorts performed in triplicate captured 300,000 to 350,000 cells each from every CD8+ T cell subset. The CDR3 is 17 residues long. Germline CDR1 reads SEHNR; CDR2 reads FQNEAQ (reference sequence). UMI-tagged TRB cDNA libraries were built via 5' RACE. TCRdb re-called the 5' RACE reads and gives one entry per CDR3 protein, without DNA. The listing records 100,000 to 150,000 distinct CDR3 sequences. Sequenced material: naive CXCR3- CD8+ T cells from blood. Subset specified: CD45RO-CCR7+CD27+CD95- naive CD8+ T cells lacking CXCR3 (TNR3-). The chain combines TRBV7-9 with TRBJ2-5; lacking DNA, the TRBD1 call made by TCRdb goes unchecked. This receptor was identified in a human donor in good health. Some clones in this sample may be carry-over from other donors' samples. This CDR3 is CASSSTQGSGLGETQYF.